This section outlines one T cell receptor beta chain sequence together with its context. The ends lost 3 bases at V and 6 bases at J; junction bases unmatched: 5. The CDR3 runs to 15 residues. Germline CDR1 LNHDA, CDR2 SQIVND (reference sequence). This entry is derived from a study of cytomegalovirus exposure and HLA in healthy donors. Overall study: Among about 400 genotyped donors, more than 65% fell in the Caucasian-associated ancestry cluster.

PCR amplification relied on 60 Vbeta primers (plus 13 Jbeta primers). Source study methods: Counted up in a later analysis, unique TCR beta chains came to about 80 million, with around 10 million shared. Some clones are missing from TCRdb's copy, which holds only in-frame ones; the method was immunoSEQ multiplex PCR. V, J and clone size are taken as reported in that table, and D and trimming were inferred from the DNA itself. The repertoire consists of approximately 150,000 clones, with around 78% occurring once and the leading ten covering roughly 13%. This TCR was recovered from a woman in her 50s in good health and CMV-seropositive. This chain connects TRBV19 to TRBJ1-5; 10 nucleotides agree with TRBD1. The specimen sequenced was PBMCs. DNA for the CDR3: TGTGCCAGTAGTATCGGGGACAGGGGCAGTCAGCCCCAGCATTTT. Translated: CASSIGDRGSQPQHF.